Each of the 5 T cell receptor beta chains below was sequenced from the same sample in a study of tumor T cells in aggressive B-cell lymphoma. The table came from immunoSEQ multiplex PCR; TCRdb's copy has only in-frame clones and leaves some out. The sample lists 3,500 to 4,000 clones, 85% to 95% occurring once. Material for sequencing was tumor tissue. The origin of the receptors is an adult with diffuse large B cell lymphoma.

The CDR3 protein is CASSVAAGRDEQYF. For the CDR3, the DNA is TGTGCCAGCAGCGTTGCAGCGGGAAGGGACGAGCAGTACTTC. The chain is built from TRBV9 and TRBJ2-7; TRBD2 aligns across 7 bases. V was clipped by 2 bases and J by 5 bases; unmatched bases: 7. CDR1 and CDR2 (germline): SGDLS, YYNGEE. The CDR3 has 14 amino acids.

Concerning this clone itself: One end of the junction varies from germline; a read error may be responsible. The rearrangement uses TRBV30 and TRBJ2-7; 9 bases align to TRBD2. Germline V gene lookup returns CDR1 GTSNPN and CDR2 SVGIG (reference sequence). This CDR3 comprises 14 residues. In DNA, the CDR3 is TGTGCCTGGCGACTAGCGGCCGGTACCTACGAGCAGTACTTT. The encoded protein is CAWRLAAGTYEQYF. Full variable domain (outside the CDR3, taken from reference TRBV30 and TRBJ2-7): SQTIHQWPATLVQPVGSPLSLECTVEGTSNPNLYWYRQAAGRGLQLLFYSVGIGQISSEVPQNLSASRPQDRQFILSSKKLLLSDSGFYLCAWRLAAGTYEQYFGPGTRLTVT.

A single count supports this clone. V gene TRBV9 combines with J gene TRBJ2-3; D remains unclear. From germline, CDR1 is SGDLS and CDR2 YYNGEE. Between the trimmed V and J ends, which lost 0 bases and 5 bases, there was a span of 7 bases. The CDR3 is made up of 13 amino acids. CDR3 sequence reads: CASSVGGQDTQYF. Written as DNA, the CDR3 is TGTGCCAGCAGCGTAGGTGGGCAAGATACGCAGTATTTT.

The chain uses TRBV5-1 and TRBJ1-2; D may be TRBD1 (6 bases). The V and J ends lost 3 bases and 2 bases respectively, with 8 bases between them. The CDR3 extends over 13 amino acids. CDR1 is SGHRS and CDR2 is YFSETQ in the germline V gene. The CDR3 nucleotides read TGCGCCAGCAGCTATGACAGGAACTATGGCTACACCTTC. Translating it yields CASSYDRNYGYTF.

CDR3 in amino acids: CASTGSAKNIQYF. The CDR3 nucleotides are TGTGCCAGTACAGGGTCAGCCAAAAACATTCAGTACTTC. The chain recombines TRBV19 with TRBJ2-4; tentatively, D is TRBD1 (5 bases). The CDR3 runs 13 residues. Deletions cut 7 bases from V and 0 bases from J, with 7 bases between. Germline V gene data show CDR1 as LNHDA and CDR2 as SQIVND (reference sequence).